The clone carrying this T cell receptor (beta chain) appeared many times. The record originates from a study of T cells in Graves' hyperthyroidism and ophthalmopathy. RNA transcripts served as the template for amplifying TCR beta CDR3 regions. HTBI primers were used for first-round RT-PCR of the TCR CDR3. TCRdb reanalysed the multiplex PCR reads using MiXCR and keeps one entry per CDR3 protein. Of 200,000 to 300,000 distinct CDR3 sequences in the sample, about 15% were seen once. The CDR3 is made up of 14 amino acids. V was clipped by 5 bases and J by 7 bases, with 17 bases between them. The V gene's germline CDR1 is SEHNR and CDR2 FQNEAQ (reference sequence). PBMCs were sourced from approximately 9.3 ml fresh peripheral blood.

The sample comprised blood. The receptor was derived from a young woman with Graves' ophthalmopathy. The rearrangement uses TRBV7-9 and TRBJ1-1, with a possible D match to TRBD1 (6 bases). The CDR3: CASSHAPGAFEAFF. CDR3 nucleotides: TGTGCCAGCAGCCACGCCCCGGGGGCTTTTGAAGCTTTCTTT. Drawing the rest from reference TRBV7-9 and TRBJ1-1, the complete variable domain is DTGVSQNPRHKITKRGQNVTFRCDPISEHNRLYWYRQTLGQGPEFLTYFQNEAQLEKSRLLSDRFSAERPKGSFSTLEIQRTEQGDSAMYLCASSHAPGAFEAFFGQGTRLTVV.